A selection of T cell receptor beta chains follows, all from one sample in a study of CD8+CD57+ T cells in acquired aplastic anemia. One entry per CDR3 protein, called by TCRdb with MiXCR from the reads. The sample consists of 150,000 to 200,000 distinct CDR3 sequences, about half of them appearing once. The sample comprised sorted CD4+, CD8+, or CD8+CD57+ T cells (not recorded which) from PBMCs. The receptors shown here come from a human donor in good health. Each CDR3 is given with its conserved first and last residue. The D gene is left open where the match is weak. For some rows the clone size is stated as once, few or many, or as a class when expanded; others skip it.

v_call,d_call,clone_size,j_call,cdr3_nt,cdr3_aa
TRBV18,TRBD2,NA,TRBJ2-1,TGTGCCAGCCCACCACCGACTAGCGGGTCCTACAATGAGCAGTTCTTC,CASPPPTSGSYNEQFF
TRBV13,TRBD2,NA,TRBJ2-2,TGTGCCAGCAGCTTAAAACTAGCGGGCACCGGGGAGCTGTTTTTT,CASSLKLAGTGELFF
TRBV24-1,NA,NA,TRBJ2-1,TGTGCCACCAGTTCCGCCCAGGCTAGCTCCTACAATGAGCAGTTCTTC,CATSSAQASSYNEQFF
TRBV5-4,NA,many,TRBJ1-2,TGTGCCAGCAGCTTGGGCAGGGACTATGGCTACACCTTC,CASSLGRDYGYTF
TRBV28,NA,NA,TRBJ1-5,TGTGCCAGCAGTTTATGGGGCTTTCGCCAGCCCCAGCATTTT,CASSLWGFRQPQHF
TRBV7-8,NA,NA,TRBJ2-3,TGTGCCAGCAGCTTAGGTCAGGGGTCGCAGTATTTT,CASSLGQGSQYF
TRBV5-4,TRBD1,NA,TRBJ1-2,TGTGCCAGCAGCCCGGACAGGACCAGCCAGGGCTACACCTTC,CASSPDRTSQGYTF
TRBV15,NA,NA,TRBJ1-5,TGTGCCACCAGCAGAGCCGGGGGGCCCCAGCATTTT,CATSRAGGPQHF
TRBV2,TRBD2,few,TRBJ2-5,TGTGCCAGTGCCTTGGGGGGGGTGGGAGAGACCCAGTACTTC,CASALGGVGETQYF
TRBV2,TRBD2,NA,TRBJ2-5,TGTGCCAGCACCGAAGGACTAGCGGGAGGGCCCCAGTACTTC,CASTEGLAGGPQYF
TRBV2,NA,NA,TRBJ1-5,TGTGCCAGCAGGCGGGAGGTCGGCAATCAGCCCCAGCATTTT,CASRREVGNQPQHF
TRBV7-2,NA,NA,TRBJ1-2,TGTGCCAGCACCCCCGGACGGACGTATGGCTACACCTTC,CASTPGRTYGYTF
TRBV11-2,NA,many,TRBJ2-3,TGTGCCAGCAGGTTTAGATTCCAGGGGAGCACAGATACGCAGTATTTT,CASRFRFQGSTDTQYF
TRBV2,TRBD2,NA,TRBJ2-7,TGTGCCAGCAGTGGGACTAGCGGGGGCGCCTACGAGCAGTACTTC,CASSGTSGGAYEQYF
TRBV11-2,TRBD1,many,TRBJ2-1,TGTGCCAGCAGCCGAGGGACAGGGATTGTCAATGAGCAGTTCTTC,CASSRGTGIVNEQFF
TRBV6-1,NA,many,TRBJ1-2,TGTGCCAGCACGGGAAGGGACTATGGCTACACCTTC,CASTGRDYGYTF
TRBV29-1,TRBD1,many,TRBJ2-7,TGCAGCGTTGCCGACAGGGTGAGCTCCTACGAGCAGTACTTC,CSVADRVSSYEQYF
TRBV10-3,NA,NA,TRBJ1-1,TGTGCCATCTCTCCCCGGGGAGAGAACATTGGAGCTTTCTTT,CAISPRGENIGAFF
TRBV15,TRBD2,NA,TRBJ2-3,TGTGCCACCAGCAGAGGTACTAGTGGGGAGGGACGAGGTACGCAGTATTTT,CATSRGTSGEGRGTQYF
TRBV19,NA,once,TRBJ1-5,TGTGCCAGTAGTACGCAGCTTGCGAGCAATCAGCCCCAGCATTTT,CASSTQLASNQPQHF
TRBV5-4,TRBD2,many,TRBJ2-3,TGTGCCAGCAGCTTACCAGCGGGAACAGATACGCAGTATTTT,CASSLPAGTDTQYF
TRBV4-1,NA,NA,TRBJ1-6,TGCGCCAGCAGCCAAGGGGGTCGCTCACCCCTCCACTTT,CASSQGGRSPLHF
TRBV11-2,TRBD1,NA,TRBJ2-7,TGTGCCAGCAGCTCGTCAGGGGGCTACGAGCAGTACTTC,CASSSSGGYEQYF
TRBV19,TRBD1,NA,TRBJ1-2,TGTGCCAGTAGTACCGGGACAGTGTCCAAGGCCAACTATGGCTACACCTTC,CASSTGTVSKANYGYTF
TRBV4-2,TRBD1,many,TRBJ1-2,TGTGCCAGCAGCCAAGACCCGGGACAGGCCTATGGCTACACCTTC,CASSQDPGQAYGYTF
TRBV2,NA,NA,TRBJ1-3,TGTGCCAGCAGTTTAGGTGGAAACACCATATATTTT,CASSLGGNTIYF
TRBV7-3,TRBD2,many,TRBJ2-1,TGTGCCAGCAGCTTACTAGCGGGAGAATACCATGAGCAGTTCTTC,CASSLLAGEYHEQFF
TRBV12-3/TRBV12-4,TRBD1,many,TRBJ2-1,TGTGCCAGCAGTCCGTGGGACAGGGGGCGTCGGCCGGAGCAGTTCTTC,CASSPWDRGRRPEQFF
TRBV25-1,NA,many,TRBJ2-1,TGTGCCAGCAGTGAATCGTCAATAGCCTACAATGAGCAGTTCTTC,CASSESSIAYNEQFF
TRBV15,TRBD1,once,TRBJ1-2,TGTGCCACCAGCAACCTCCTAGACAGGGTGGAAGGCTACACCTTC,CATSNLLDRVEGYTF
TRBV7-3,NA,NA,TRBJ2-7,TGTGCCAGCAGCCCTACGGCTGCCGAGCAGTACTTC,CASSPTAAEQYF
TRBV25-1,NA,many,TRBJ1-2,TGTGCCAGCGGCCCAAGTCTAGGCCACCCAGGAGGCTACACCTTC,CASGPSLGHPGGYTF
TRBV6-5,TRBD1,many,TRBJ2-1,TGTGCCAGCAGTACGACAGGGGGCGGGCAGTTCTTC,CASSTTGGGQFF
TRBV15,NA,NA,TRBJ1-1,TGTGCCACCAGCAGTCTCGTGGGGAAGGCTGAAGCTTTCTTT,CATSSLVGKAEAFF
TRBV24-1,NA,few,TRBJ1-2,TGTGCCACCAGTGGAACCGGGACCGCGACCTATGGCTACACCTTC,CATSGTGTATYGYTF
TRBV4-2,TRBD2,few,TRBJ2-6,TGTGCCAGCAGCCAAGATGGGACTAGCTCTGGGGCCAACGTCCTGACTTTC,CASSQDGTSSGANVLTF
TRBV10-3,NA,NA,TRBJ2-1,TGTGCCATCAGTGATTTGGTCCTCCGGAATGAGCAGTTCTTC,CAISDLVLRNEQFF
TRBV7-8,NA,NA,TRBJ1-5,TGTGCCAGCAGCTTACAGAAGGGTCAGCCCCAGCATTTT,CASSLQKGQPQHF
TRBV12-3/TRBV12-4,NA,NA,TRBJ1-6,TGTGCCAGCAGTTTTGAGGGTATGCCCCTCCACTTT,CASSFEGMPLHF
TRBV20-1,TRBD2,NA,TRBJ2-7,TGCAGTGCTCGAAGGTTAGCGGGAGTCTACGAGCAGTACTTC,CSARRLAGVYEQYF
TRBV11-2,NA,many,TRBJ1-2,TGTGCCAGCAGCTTAGGTAGGGGAGGCGGCTACACCTTC,CASSLGRGGGYTF
TRBV19,TRBD1,many,TRBJ1-6,TGTGCCAGCACATCACAGGGGGGTACGAATTCACCCCTCCACTTT,CASTSQGGTNSPLHF
TRBV10-3,TRBD1,NA,TRBJ1-2,TGTGCCTCTCACCCCAGGGGGGATTCCTATGGCTACACCTTC,CASHPRGDSYGYTF
TRBV5-6,NA,many,TRBJ2-5,TGTGCCAGCAGCTGGGTGACTAGTCCGGAGACCCAGTACTTC,CASSWVTSPETQYF
TRBV12-3/TRBV12-4,NA,many,TRBJ1-4,TGTGCCAGCAGGCCTTCAGGGGCGACTGAAAAACTGTTTTTT,CASRPSGATEKLFF
TRBV11-2,TRBD1,NA,TRBJ2-5,TGTGCCAGCAAGAAGGGCATGACAGGGGAAGAGACCCAGTACTTC,CASKKGMTGEETQYF
TRBV14,NA,once,TRBJ2-5,TGTGCCAGCAGTCCCCCTTGGGAGTTGCAAGGTTCCCAGTACTTC,CASSPPWELQGSQYF
TRBV6-6,TRBD1,many,TRBJ2-7,TGTGCCAGCAGTTACAGACAGGGTTATTCCTACGAGCAGTACTTC,CASSYRQGYSYEQYF
TRBV11-3,NA,many,TRBJ2-1,TGTGCCAGCAGCATAAACTGGCAGGCGGGTGAGCAGTTCTTC,CASSINWQAGEQFF
TRBV6-1,NA,NA,TRBJ2-2,TGTGCCAGCGGCCTCAGAGGGGCGCCGACCGGGGAGCTGTTTTTT,CASGLRGAPTGELFF
TRBV9,NA,many,TRBJ2-5,TGTGCCAGCAGCGTAGGTATCCGGGCCCAAGAGACCCAGTACTTC,CASSVGIRAQETQYF
TRBV20-1,TRBD1,NA,TRBJ2-5,TGCAGTGCTAGCAGACAGGGGGGCCCCCAAGAGACCCAGTACTTC,CSASRQGGPQETQYF